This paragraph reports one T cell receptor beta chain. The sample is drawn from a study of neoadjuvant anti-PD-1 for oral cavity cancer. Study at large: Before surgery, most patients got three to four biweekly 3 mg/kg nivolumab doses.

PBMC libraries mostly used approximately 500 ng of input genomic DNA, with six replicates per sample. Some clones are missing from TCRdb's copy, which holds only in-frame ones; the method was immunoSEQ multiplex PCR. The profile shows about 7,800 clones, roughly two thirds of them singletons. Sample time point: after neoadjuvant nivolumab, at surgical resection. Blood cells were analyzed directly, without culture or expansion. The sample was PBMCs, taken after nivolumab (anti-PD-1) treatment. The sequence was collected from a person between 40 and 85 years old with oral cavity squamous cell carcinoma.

As DNA, the CDR3 is TGCGCCAGCAGCCACCGACAGGGGCGCGATGAGCAGTTCTTC. Its protein product is CASSHRQGRDEQFF. This rearrangement joins TRBV4-3 to TRBJ2-1; 8 nucleotides line up with TRBD1. The CDR3 totals 14 residues. CDR1 and CDR2 from the germline V gene are LGHNA and YSLEER. Trimming cost V 3 bases and J 8 bases; bases outside gene matches: 6.